This T cell receptor beta chain was identified in a study of blood T cell repertoires in COVID-19. Study overall: There were acute and convalescent COVID-19 samples, and they came from the United States, Italy and Spain. Nucleic acid was either cDNA or gDNA, and it came from T cells, B-cell-depleted T cells, or PBMCs.

Per the study methods: Nucleated cell counts were estimated from reference gene primer amplification. Produced via immunoSEQ multiplex PCR; TCRdb's table is partial and in-frame only. V and J calls plus clone size are reproduced from that table; the DNA served to infer D and trimming. This table holds 60,000 to 65,000 clones, around 80% found once. The V and J ends lost 3 bases and 3 bases respectively, with 15 bases between them. The CDR3 is 15 residues long. Germline V gene sequence: CDR1 SGHNT, CDR2 YYREEE (reference sequence). The clonotype comes from a woman aged 55-75 years with acute or convalescent COVID-19. This chain connects TRBV5-4 to TRBJ1-1, with a possible D match to TRBD1 (5 bases). Sample: peripheral blood. This CDR3 is CASSWTGTVDTEAFF. The CDR3 DNA is TGTGCCAGCAGCTGGACCGGGACTGTGGACACTGAAGCTTTCTTT. The whole variable domain, filled in from reference TRBV5-4 and TRBJ1-1, reads ETGVTQSPTHLIKTRGQQVTLRCSSQSGHNTVSWYQQALGQGPQFIFQYYREEENGRGNFPPRFSGLQFPNYSSELNVNALELDDSALYLCASSWTGTVDTEAFFGQGTRLTVV.